The present entry profiles one T cell receptor beta chain with its context. Its target is not known. Patients aged 18 to 65 had newly diagnosed hyperthyroidism of under 2 months' duration. The authors obtained PBMCs from 10 ml of fresh peripheral blood. The data originate from a study of T cells in Graves' hyperthyroidism and ophthalmopathy. Study summary: Before treatment of any kind, peripheral blood was taken at initial diagnosis.

Study results and limitations: Among thyroid clonotypes expanded above 0.001, most also appeared in blood.

Researchers amplified the TCR beta CDR3 regions from RNA transcripts. TCR CDR3 regions were first amplified by RT-PCR with HTBI primers. TCRdb fed the multiplex PCR reads into MiXCR, producing one record per CDR3 protein. The sample yields 600,000 to 800,000 distinct CDR3 sequences, about 35% seen once. V was shortened by 7 bases and J by 4 bases, with 13 bases between the two germline ends. The CDR3 spans 13 residues. This chain joins TRBV12-3 or TRBV12-4 and TRBJ2-5; tentatively, D is TRBD2 (5 bases). The receptor was derived from a woman between 40 and 50 years old with Graves' hyperthyroidism. The sample consisted of blood. CDR3 loop: CASNTGISETQYF. As DNA, the CDR3 is TGTGCCAGCAATACGGGGATTTCAGAGACCCAGTACTTC.